This T cell receptor (beta chain) emerged from a study of neoadjuvant anti-PD-1 for oral cavity cancer. The CDR3 is made up of 13 amino acids. Germline CDR1 and CDR2: MNHEY and SMNVEV (reference sequence). V lost 6 bases and J 4 bases, leaving 13 bases between the germline ends. These newly diagnosed stage II-IVA oral cavity squamous cell carcinoma patients had no prior systemic or radiation treatment. The assay was immunoSEQ multiplex PCR, and TCRdb's table has in-frame clones only and misses some. Of 13,000 or so clones listed, about 60% were seen once; the top ten hold 10% to 15%. The chain employs TRBV27 and TRBJ2-7; D is possibly TRBD1 (6 bases). Specimen: tumor tissue, collected before nivolumab (anti-PD-1) treatment. The receptor was derived from a person aged 40 to 85 with oral cavity squamous cell carcinoma. The CDR3 coding sequence is TGTGCCAGCAGACTGGGACACTTATACGAGCAGTACTTC. It codes for CASRLGHLYEQYF.